This is a list of T cell receptor beta chains from one sample in a study of Ad26.COV2.S vaccination and SARS-CoV-2 variants. Sequencing used immunoSEQ multiplex PCR; TCRdb keeps in-frame clones, though not all of them. The sample carries around 300,000 clones, around 88% recorded once. This specimen was peripheral blood, taken in a trial of Ad26.COV2.S vaccine versus placebo. The source is a person aged 18-60 years who received the Ad26.COV2.S COVID-19 vaccine or a placebo. The CDR3 runs from the conserved cysteine through the conserved F or W. A D gene is named only where the DNA matches it firmly.

15	TRBV7-3	NA	TRBJ2-1	TGTGCCAGCAGCTTTGGAGGGAGCTCCTACAATGAGCAGTTCTTC	CASSFGGSSYNEQFF
14	TRBV24-1	NA	TRBJ1-2	TGTGCCACCAGTGATTTGGGGGGGAACTATGGCTACACCTTC	CATSDLGGNYGYTF
17	TRBV24-1	TRBD1	TRBJ1-1	TGTGCCACCGAAAATCATCGACAGGGGTCCTTGAACACTGAAGCTTTCTTT	CATENHRQGSLNTEAFF
20	TRBV5-1	TRBD1	TRBJ2-1	TGCGCCAGCAGCTTGGACCCCTGGGACAGCCCCATAAGGAGTTACAATGAGCAGTTCTTC	CASSLDPWDSPIRSYNEQFF
17	TRBV5-4	TRBD2	TRBJ2-1	TGTGCCAGCAGCTTGGCTAGCGGGGGGACCTCCTACAATGAGCAGTTCTTC	CASSLASGGTSYNEQFF
15	TRBV6-2/TRBV6-3	NA	TRBJ1-1	TGTGCCAGCAGTGGACACAGACCGATGAACACTGAAGCTTTCTTT	CASSGHRPMNTEAFF
14	TRBV10-3	TRBD1	TRBJ1-2	TGTGCCATCAGTGGGACAGGGCGCAACTATGGCTACACCTTC	CAISGTGRNYGYTF
13	TRBV7-2	NA	TRBJ1-2	TGTGCCAGCAGCTACGGGGTTAACTATGGCTACACCTTC	CASSYGVNYGYTF
17	TRBV4-3	TRBD2	TRBJ2-1	TGCGCCAGCAGCCAAGACCCTCTAGCGGGGGATTACAATGAGCAGTTCTTC	CASSQDPLAGDYNEQFF
18	TRBV7-3	NA	TRBJ2-3	TGTGCCAGCAGCTTAGGAGAGGCACCCCTAGGGCCCACAGATACGCAGTATTTT	CASSLGEAPLGPTDTQYF
13	TRBV12-3/TRBV12-4	TRBD1	TRBJ1-1	TGTGCCAGCAGCCAGGGACAGACCACTGAAGCTTTCTTT	CASSQGQTTEAFF
16	TRBV5-1	NA	TRBJ1-3	TGCGCCAGCAGCTTGGAGGGGGGAATGAAGGGGAACACCATATATTTT	CASSLEGGMKGNTIYF
13	TRBV19	NA	TRBJ2-7	TGTGCCAGTAGTATTGTAGGGTCTCGGGAGCAGTACTTC	CASSIVGSREQYF
14	TRBV9	NA	TRBJ2-1	TGTGCCAGCAGCCCATCGGGGGGCAGGGCTGAGCAGTTCTTC	CASSPSGGRAEQFF
13	TRBV24-1	NA	TRBJ2-7	TGTGCCACCAGTGATCCTCCTTCCTACGAGCAGTACTTC	CATSDPPSYEQYF
15	TRBV4-3	TRBD1	TRBJ2-1	TGCGCCAGCAGCCAAAACAGGGGGCGTAGCAATGAGCAGTTCTTC	CASSQNRGRSNEQFF
14	TRBV11-3	NA	TRBJ2-1	TGTGCCAGCAGCCCGACGGTTACAGGATCTGAGCAGTTCTTC	CASSPTVTGSEQFF